This T cell receptor beta chain was recovered during a study of early T cells in non-severe SARS-CoV-2 infection. The overall study: Unpaired chains resulted from sequencing bulk RNA of unsorted whole blood. Regarding the study as a whole: Database matching using VDJdb favored anti-spike CD8 responses, with private and CD4 specificities left missing.

Separate cDNA molecules each had unique molecular identifiers attached to them. TCRdb fed the 5' RACE reads into MiXCR, producing one record per CDR3 protein. The profile shows tens of thousands of distinct CDR3 sequences, approximately 6.1% of them singletons. V was trimmed by 0 bases and J by 3 bases, leaving 9 bases between them. The CDR3 runs 15 residues. Germline-derived CDR1 and CDR2 are SGHVS and FQNEAQ. Notes on this clonotype: Its cognate antigen is unknown.

The clonotype originates from an adult who was a healthcare worker with PCR-confirmed SARS-CoV-2 infection or an uninfected control (not recorded which). The chain carries TRBV7-8 and TRBJ1-5; D is undetermined. Sample: whole blood, taken at baseline. CDR3 bases: TGTGCCAGCAGCTTAGCCGAGGGCCCCAATCAGCCCCAGCATTTT. Translation gives CASSLAEGPNQPQHF. Variable domain in full (rest from reference TRBV7-8 and TRBJ1-5): GAGVSQSPRYKVAKRGQDVALRCDPISGHVSLFWYQQALGQGPEFLTYFQNEAQLDKSGLPSDRFFAERPEGSVSTLKIQRTQQEDSAVYLCASSLAEGPNQPQHFGDGTRLSIL.